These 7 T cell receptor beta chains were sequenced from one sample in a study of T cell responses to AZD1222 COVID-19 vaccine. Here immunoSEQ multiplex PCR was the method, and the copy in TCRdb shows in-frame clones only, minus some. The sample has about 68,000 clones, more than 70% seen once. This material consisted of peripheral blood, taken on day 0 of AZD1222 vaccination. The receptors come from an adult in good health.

The CDR3 nucleotides read TGTGCCAGCAGGGACAGGGGGATGGACGAGCAGTACTTC. Its translation is CASRDRGMDEQYF. This chain connects TRBV2 to TRBJ2-7; 10 bases align to TRBD1. Germline CDR1 and CDR2: SNHLY and FYNNEI. The CDR3 length is 13 residues. The ends lost 6 bases at V and 5 bases at J; junction bases unmatched: 4.

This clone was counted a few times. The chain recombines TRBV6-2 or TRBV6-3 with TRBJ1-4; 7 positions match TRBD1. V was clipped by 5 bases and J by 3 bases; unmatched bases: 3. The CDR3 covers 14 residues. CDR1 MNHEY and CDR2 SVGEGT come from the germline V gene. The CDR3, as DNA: TGTGCCAGCAGTAGTGGACAGGCTAATGAAAAACTGTTTTTT. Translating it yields CASSSGQANEKLFF.

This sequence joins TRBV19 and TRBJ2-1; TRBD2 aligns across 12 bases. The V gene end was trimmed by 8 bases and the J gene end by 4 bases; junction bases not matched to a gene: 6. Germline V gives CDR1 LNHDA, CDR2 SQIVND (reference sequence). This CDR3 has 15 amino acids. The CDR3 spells CASSGLAGLYNEQFF. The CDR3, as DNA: TGTGCCAGTTCGGGACTAGCGGGCTTATACAATGAGCAGTTCTTC. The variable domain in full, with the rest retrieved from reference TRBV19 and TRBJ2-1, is DGGITQSPKYLFRKEGQNVTLSCEQNLNHDAMYWYRQDPGQGLRLIYYSQIVNDFQKGDIAEGYSVSREKKESFPLTVTSAQKNPTAFYLCASSGLAGLYNEQFFGPGTRLTVL.

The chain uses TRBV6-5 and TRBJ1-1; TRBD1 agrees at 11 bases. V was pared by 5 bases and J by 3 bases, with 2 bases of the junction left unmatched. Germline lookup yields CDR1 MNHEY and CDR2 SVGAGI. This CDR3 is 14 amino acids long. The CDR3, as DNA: TGTGCCAGCAGTAGGACAGGGGGCCACACTGAAGCTTTCTTT. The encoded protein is CASSRTGGHTEAFF.

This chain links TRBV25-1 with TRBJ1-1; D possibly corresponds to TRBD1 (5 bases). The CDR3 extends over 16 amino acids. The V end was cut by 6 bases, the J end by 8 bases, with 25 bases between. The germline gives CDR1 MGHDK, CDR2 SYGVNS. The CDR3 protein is CASRFRGPNQTSEAFF. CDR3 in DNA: TGTGCCAGCAGGTTTCGGGGCCCTAATCAGACCTCCGAAGCTTTCTTT. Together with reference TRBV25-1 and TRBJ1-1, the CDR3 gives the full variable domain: EADIYQTPRYLVIGTGKKITLECSQTMGHDKMYWYQQDPGMELHLIHYSYGVNSTEKGDLSSESTVSRIRTEHFPLTLESARPSHTSQYLCASRFRGPNQTSEAFFGQGTRLTVV.

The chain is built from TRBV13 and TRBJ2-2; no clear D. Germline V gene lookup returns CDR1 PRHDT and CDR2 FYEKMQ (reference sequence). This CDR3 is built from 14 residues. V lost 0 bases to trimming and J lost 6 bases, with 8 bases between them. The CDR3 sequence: CASSLGLRAGELFF. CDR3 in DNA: TGTGCCAGCAGCTTAGGCCTTAGGGCCGGGGAGCTGTTTTTT.

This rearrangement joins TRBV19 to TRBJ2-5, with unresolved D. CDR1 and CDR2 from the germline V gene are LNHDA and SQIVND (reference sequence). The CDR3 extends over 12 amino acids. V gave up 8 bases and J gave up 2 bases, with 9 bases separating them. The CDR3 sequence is CASGRRQETQYF. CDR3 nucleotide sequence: TGTGCCAGTGGGCGGCGACAAGAGACCCAGTACTTC. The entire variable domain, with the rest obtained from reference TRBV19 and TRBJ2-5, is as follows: DGGITQSPKYLFRKEGQNVTLSCEQNLNHDAMYWYRQDPGQGLRLIYYSQIVNDFQKGDIAEGYSVSREKKESFPLTVTSAQKNPTAFYLCASGRRQETQYFGPGTRLLVL.